These 21 T cell receptor beta chains were all obtained from the same sample, sequenced in a study of blood T cell repertoires in COVID-19 (TCRdb year 2020). The library was prepared using the immunoSEQ multiplex PCR assay. This is the immuneACCESS table as TCRdb keeps it, with only in-frame sequences that have V and J called. A part of the clones is gone; compared with another copy, unresolved V genes explain less than half, and the rest is unexplained. The sample table holds about 33,000 clones, of which 75% to 90% were seen once. Of the sample, about 7% is held by the ten largest clones. The sample comprised peripheral blood. The receptor set was obtained from a human donor in a cohort sampled during active COVID-19.

This clone came up a few times. This sequence joins TRBV3-1 (or the pseudogene TRBV3-2) and TRBJ1-6, with 8 bases fitting TRBD1. Germline V gene data show CDR1 as LGHDT and CDR2 as YNNKEL (reference sequence). V lost 4 bases and J lost 7; bases outside the gene matches: 9. This CDR3 has 16 residues. The CDR3: CASSPRQGMGNSPLHF. The CDR3 coding sequence is TGTGCCAGCAGCCCCCGACAGGGGATGGGCAATTCACCCCTCCACTTT.

The rearrangement joins TRBV6-1 to TRBJ1-6, with D hard to call. Germline CDR1 is MNHNS and CDR2 is SASEGT. The CDR3 has 18 residues. Trimming shortened V by 2 bases and J by 4 bases, and 18 bases separated the two germline ends. CDR3 region: CASSESREGATYNSPLHF. CDR3 bases: TGTGCCAGCAGTGAAAGTAGGGAGGGCGCCACATATAATTCACCCCTCCACTTT.

The chain combines TRBV30 with TRBJ2-1; 7 bases are shared with TRBD1. The CDR3 has 15 residues. Germline V gives CDR1 GTSNPN, CDR2 SVGIG (reference sequence). V dropped 4 bases and J dropped 4; count of bases not matched to a gene: 10. The CDR3 DNA reads TGTGCCTGGAACCGTAGGACAGGTGGTTACAATGAGCAGTTCTTC. Encoded protein: CAWNRRTGGYNEQFF.

V and J are TRBV27 and TRBJ2-5; 8 positions agree with TRBD2. The CDR3 extends over 13 amino acids. V was clipped by 6 bases and J by 4 bases; unmatched bases: 4. CDR1 is MNHEY and CDR2 is SMNVEV in the germline V gene (reference sequence). The CDR3 spells CASRGLDGETQYF. The CDR3 nucleotides are TGTGCCAGCAGGGGACTAGACGGAGAGACCCAGTACTTC.

This chain uses TRBV11-2 with TRBJ1-1; 7 nucleotides match TRBD1. J was trimmed by 8 bases and V by 2 bases; bases with no gene match: 5. The CDR3 is 13 amino acids. The germline V gene encodes CDR1 SGHAT and CDR2 FQNNGV. The CDR3 DNA is TGTGCCAGCAGCTTACGACAGGGCGTGGAAGCTTTCTTT. This sequence encodes CASSLRQGVEAFF.

The gene calls are TRBV7-9 and TRBJ2-2, with D uncertain. Germline lookup yields CDR1 SEHNR and CDR2 FQNEAQ (reference sequence). The CDR3 loop spans 14 amino acids. Trimming took off 2 bases at V and 1 base at J, with 5 bases between the two ends. The CDR3 reads CASSLLGNTGELFF. The DNA for the CDR3 is TGTGCCAGCAGCTTACTAGGGAACACCGGGGAGCTGTTTTTT.

The chain recombines TRBV5-1 with TRBJ2-7, with D possibly matching TRBD1 (6 bases). CDR3 length: 13 residues. Germline loops: CDR1 SGHRS, CDR2 YFSETQ. Trimming stripped 3 bases from V and 1 base from J, with 8 bases between. CDR3 region: CASSSDRSYEQYF. CDR3 sequence (DNA): TGCGCCAGCAGCTCGGACAGATCCTACGAGCAGTACTTC.

This clone was counted between two and nine times. This chain uses TRBV28 with TRBJ1-4; 7 nucleotides match TRBD1. Trimming at V came to 6 bases and at J to 2 bases, leaving 6 bases not matched to a gene. The CDR3 is 15 amino acids. Germline assignment: CDR1 MDHEN and CDR2 SYDVKM. This chain's CDR3 is CASRTGPSTNEKLFF. CDR3 coding DNA: TGTGCCAGCAGGACAGGGCCGTCGACTAATGAAAAACTGTTTTTT.

This clone showed up just a few times. The V call is TRBV2, the J call TRBJ2-5, with 7 bases that match TRBD2. The J segment lost 6 bases and the V segment lost 8 bases, leaving 9 bases of the junction unmatched. There are 13 residues in the CDR3. The germline gives CDR1 SNHLY, CDR2 FYNNEI. CDR3 bases: TGTGCCAGCCCGGGAGGAGGGAAGCAGACCCAGTACTTC. Protein: CASPGGGKQTQYF.

The chain carries TRBV3-1 (or the pseudogene TRBV3-2) and TRBJ1-2; TRBD1 might be the D (5 bases). The CDR3 covers 15 residues. Per germline, CDR1 LGHDT and CDR2 YNNKEL (reference sequence). Trimming left V 5 bases short and J 2 bases short, with 15 bases between. The CDR3 loop is CASSSQVRANYGYTF. CDR3 coding DNA: TGTGCCAGCAGCAGCCAGGTCAGGGCGAACTATGGCTACACCTTC.

The gene calls are TRBV2 and TRBJ2-1; a possible D gene is TRBD2 (6 bases). Germline CDR1 reads SNHLY; CDR2 reads FYNNEI. CDR3 size: 15 residues. Trimming cost V 8 bases and J 0 bases, with 14 bases left between them. The CDR3, as DNA: TGTGCCAGCGTTCGGCTCGGGAGCTCCTACAATGAGCAGTTCTTC. It is translated as CASVRLGSSYNEQFF.

This clone occurred once. This chain uses TRBV12-3 or TRBV12-4 with TRBJ1-2; D is possibly TRBD1 (6 bases). Trimming pared 3 bases from V and 6 bases from J, leaving 11 bases between. CDR3 length: 13 residues. CDR3 protein: CASSFRTGNGYTF. The DNA for the CDR3 is TGTGCCAGCAGTTTTCGAACAGGGAATGGCTACACCTTC.

CDR3: CASSSVLTNEKLFF. The CDR3 DNA reads as TGTGCCAGTAGCTCGGTCTTAACTAATGAAAAACTGTTTTTT. The chain couples TRBV19 to TRBJ1-4; D is undetermined. Trimming stripped 6 bases from V and 1 base from J, with 9 bases between. Germline V gene data show CDR1 as LNHDA and CDR2 as SQIVND (reference sequence). The CDR3 totals 14 residues. Full variable domain (rest looked up from reference TRBV19 and TRBJ1-4): DGGITQSPKYLFRKEGQNVTLSCEQNLNHDAMYWYRQDPGQGLRLIYYSQIVNDFQKGDIAEGYSVSREKKESFPLTVTSAQKNPTAFYLCASSSVLTNEKLFFGSGTQLSVL.

The gene calls are TRBV9 and TRBJ2-4; TRBD2 matches 7 bases. Germline assignment: CDR1 SGDLS and CDR2 YYNGEE. V trimming: 2 bases; J trimming: 9 bases; junction bases outside the gene matches: 8. CDR3 length equals 14 residues. CDR3 DNA sequence: TGTGCCAGCAGCGTCGGACTAGGATCGATCATTCAGTACTTC. Translated, it gives CASSVGLGSIIQYF.

The V call is TRBV6-1, the J call TRBJ2-6, with D perhaps matching TRBD2 (7 bases). Trimming removed 3 bases at V and 4 bases at J, with 25 bases between. CDR1 is MNHNS and CDR2 is SASEGT in the germline V gene. The CDR3 has 20 amino acids. CDR3 in amino acids: CASSDPWGGSQRSGANVLTF. In DNA, the CDR3 is TGTGCCAGCAGTGACCCTTGGGGGGGCAGTCAAAGGTCCGGGGCCAACGTCCTGACTTTC.

The gene calls are TRBV11-2 and TRBJ2-7, with a weak D call TRBD1 (5 bases). CDR3 size: 13 residues. Germline assignment: CDR1 SGHAT and CDR2 FQNNGV. The V end was cut by 0 bases, the J end by 3 bases, with 6 bases between. The CDR3 is CASSLDRDYEQYF. CDR3 sequence (DNA): TGTGCCAGCAGCTTAGACAGGGACTACGAGCAGTACTTC.

The chain carries TRBV19 and TRBJ2-7; D might be TRBD1 (5 bases). The CDR3 loop spans 17 amino acids. Germline values: CDR1 LNHDA, CDR2 SQIVND (reference sequence). V was clipped by 3 bases and J by 3 bases, with 21 bases between them. The CDR3 spells CASSIRGFTGAIYEQYF. The CDR3 nucleotides read TGTGCCAGTAGTATTCGAGGATTTACAGGTGCCATCTACGAGCAGTACTTC.

V usage is TRBV27 and J usage is TRBJ1-1, with D uncertain. CDR1 and CDR2 (germline): MNHEY, SMNVEV (reference sequence). V lost 8 bases to trimming and J lost 0 bases, with 10 bases between them. The CDR3 contains 13 residues. CDR3 coding DNA: TGTGCCAGCGGACTAGGGTTGAACACTGAAGCTTTCTTT. Translation: CASGLGLNTEAFF.

V gene TRBV2 combines with J gene TRBJ2-1; D perhaps matches TRBD1 (6 bases). The V end was cut by 9 bases, the J end by 3 bases, with 18 bases between. From germline, CDR1 is SNHLY and CDR2 FYNNEI. The CDR3 has 15 residues. The CDR3 DNA sequence: TGTGCCAGTAAAGGTAGACAGGTAAACTACAATGAGCAGTTCTTC. It encodes CASKGRQVNYNEQFF.

This clone was seen a single time. The J gene is TRBJ2-7, the V gene TRBV11-2, with D maybe TRBD2 (6 bases). The V end lost 6 bases, the J end lost 1 base, and 16 bases lay between the germline ends. This CDR3 is built from 15 residues. CDR1 is SGHAT and CDR2 is FQNNGV in the germline V gene. As DNA, the CDR3 is TGTGCCAGCAGTCATTACCGGGGGAGTTCCTACGAGCAGTACTTC. Protein sequence: CASSHYRGSSYEQYF.

A single count supports this clone. This chain links TRBV6-5 with TRBJ2-1, with D possibly matching TRBD2 (6 bases). Trimming removed 8 bases from V and 4 bases from J, with 12 bases in between. The CDR3 contains 13 residues. Germline values: CDR1 MNHEY, CDR2 SVGAGI. CDR3 loop: CASAGRGYNEQFF. The CDR3 DNA follows: TGTGCCAGCGCCGGGAGAGGGTACAATGAGCAGTTCTTC.